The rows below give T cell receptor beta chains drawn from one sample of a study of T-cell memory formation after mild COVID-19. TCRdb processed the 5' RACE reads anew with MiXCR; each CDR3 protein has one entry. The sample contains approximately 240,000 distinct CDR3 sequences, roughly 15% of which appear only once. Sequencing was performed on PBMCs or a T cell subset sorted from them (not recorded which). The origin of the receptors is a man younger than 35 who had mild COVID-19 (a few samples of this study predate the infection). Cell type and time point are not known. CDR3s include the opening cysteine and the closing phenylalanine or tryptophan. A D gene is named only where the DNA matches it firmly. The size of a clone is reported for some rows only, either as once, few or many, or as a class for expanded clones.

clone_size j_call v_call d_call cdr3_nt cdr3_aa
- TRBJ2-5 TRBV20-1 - TGCAGTGTGTTAGGGGTAGGAGAAGAGACCCAGTACTTC CSVLGVGEETQYF
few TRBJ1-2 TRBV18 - TGTGCCAGCTCACCAGCAGAGTTTAACTATGGCTACACCTTC CASSPAEFNYGYTF
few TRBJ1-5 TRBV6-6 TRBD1 TGTGCCAGCAACCCGGGACAGGGGACCTATAGCAATCAGCCCCAGCATTTT CASNPGQGTYSNQPQHF
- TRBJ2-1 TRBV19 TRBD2 TGTGCCAGTAGCATGGGGGGGGACCTCTACAATGAGCAGTTCTTC CASSMGGDLYNEQFF
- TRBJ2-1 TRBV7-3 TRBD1 TGTGCCAGCAGCTTGGGACAGGGTAACAATGAGCAGTTCTTC CASSLGQGNNEQFF
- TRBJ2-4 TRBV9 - TGTGCCAGCAGCCCCGGAACGATTCAGTACTTC CASSPGTIQYF
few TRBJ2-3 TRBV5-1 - TGCGCCAGCAGCTTAAAGAGCGGCACAGATACGCAGTATTTT CASSLKSGTDTQYF
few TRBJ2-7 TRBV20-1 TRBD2 TGCAGTGCAACCGGGACTAGTCTTTACGAGCAGTACTTC CSATGTSLYEQYF
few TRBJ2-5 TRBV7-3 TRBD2 TGTGCCAGCAGCCCATTCCCCAGCGGGGGGTTCTCTGAGACCCAGTACTTC CASSPFPSGGFSETQYF
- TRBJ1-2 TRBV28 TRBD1 TGTGCCAGCAGATCGAGGACAGGGGGTTTGGATGGCTACACCTTC CASRSRTGGLDGYTF
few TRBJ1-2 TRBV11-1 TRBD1 TGTGCCAGCAGCGCAGGGGGACAGATCTACACCTTC CASSAGGQIYTF
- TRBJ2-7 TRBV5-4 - TGTGCCAGCAGCTGGCAGGGCAGGGCGAACGAGCAGTACTTC CASSWQGRANEQYF
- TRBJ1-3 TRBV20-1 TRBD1 TGCAGTGCTAGTCCCGGGACAGGGAATGGAAACACCATATATTTT CSASPGTGNGNTIYF
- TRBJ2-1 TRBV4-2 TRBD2 TGTGCCAGCAGCCAGGCTGGGGGGGATGAGCAGTTCTTC CASSQAGGDEQFF
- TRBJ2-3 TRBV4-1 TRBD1 TGCGCCAGCAGCCAAGACCCGGGACAGCTCACAGATACGCAGTATTTT CASSQDPGQLTDTQYF
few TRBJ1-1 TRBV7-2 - TGTGCCAGCCAGCCAGGGGCTGGGAACACTGAAGCTTTCTTT CASQPGAGNTEAFF
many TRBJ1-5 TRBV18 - TGTGCCAGCTCAGGGGCCTTCAATCAGCCCCAGCATTTT CASSGAFNQPQHF
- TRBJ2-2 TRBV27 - TGTGCCAGCAGTTCTGATGGGCACGGGGAGCTGTTTTTT CASSSDGHGELFF
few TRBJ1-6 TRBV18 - TGTGCCAGCTCACCAATCGGCAGAAGGGATTCACCCCTCCACTTT CASSPIGRRDSPLHF
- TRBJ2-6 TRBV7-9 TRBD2 TGTGCCAGCAGCTTAGCGACTAGCGGCTCTGGGGCCAACGTCCTGACTTTC CASSLATSGSGANVLTF
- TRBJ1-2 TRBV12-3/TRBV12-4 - TGTGCCAGCAGTTTAGCCGATGACCTGTATGGCTACACCTTC CASSLADDLYGYTF
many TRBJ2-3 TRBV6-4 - TGTGCCAGCAGTGACCGGGGAGATACGCAGTATTTT CASSDRGDTQYF
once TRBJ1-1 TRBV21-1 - TGTGCCAGCAGCAAAGGCCCTTCGGGGAACACTGAAGCTTTCTTT CASSKGPSGNTEAFF
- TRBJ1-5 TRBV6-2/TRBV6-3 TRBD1 TGTGCCAGCAGGGGGACAGGGCAGATTTATCAGCCCCAGCATTTT CASRGTGQIYQPQHF
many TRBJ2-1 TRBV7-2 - TGTGCCAGCAGCATGGGTGCGGGCAGTGAGCAGTTCTTC CASSMGAGSEQFF
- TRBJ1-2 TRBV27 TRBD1 TGTGCCAGCAGTTTCAGACAGGGTTATGGCTACACCTTC CASSFRQGYGYTF
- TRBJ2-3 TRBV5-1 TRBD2 TGCGCCAGCAGCTTGCGTGGGTCTAGCGGACTTACCGGAGATACGCAGTATTTT CASSLRGSSGLTGDTQYF
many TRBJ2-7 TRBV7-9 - TGTGCCAGCAGCTTAGGGGCAGGGTTGGACGAGCAGTACTTC CASSLGAGLDEQYF
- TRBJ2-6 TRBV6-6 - TGTGCCAGCACCCCTCCCCGGGGCACTGGTGCCAACGTCCTGACTTTC CASTPPRGTGANVLTF
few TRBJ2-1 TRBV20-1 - TGCAGTGCTAGTGTCAGACGAGGGCCACACCTATCTCACCCGATATCTGGGTACAATGAGCAGTTCTTC CSASVRRGPHLSHPISGYNEQFF
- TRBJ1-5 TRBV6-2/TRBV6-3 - TGTGCCAGCAGTTACTTTGGGGGGGGCAATCAGCCCCAGCATTTT CASSYFGGGNQPQHF
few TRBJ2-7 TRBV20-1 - TGCAGTGCTCAGGGACCGAGCGGGTACGAGCAGTACTTC CSAQGPSGYEQYF
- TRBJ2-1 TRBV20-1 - TGCAGTGCTAGAAGAGGGGTATCCTTCAATGAGCAGTTCTTC CSARRGVSFNEQFF
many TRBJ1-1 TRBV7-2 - TGTGCCAGCAGCTTATCCAGGAACACTGAAGCTTTCTTT CASSLSRNTEAFF
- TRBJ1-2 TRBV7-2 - TGTGCCAGCAGCGTCGGGGGGCCTTATGGCTACACCTTC CASSVGGPYGYTF
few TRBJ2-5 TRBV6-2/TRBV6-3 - TGTGCCAGCACCCTACGGGTGGGCAAAGAGACCCAGTACTTC CASTLRVGKETQYF
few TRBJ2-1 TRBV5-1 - TGCGCCAGCAGCGCGGGGACAGTCTCCTACAATGAGCAGTTCTTC CASSAGTVSYNEQFF
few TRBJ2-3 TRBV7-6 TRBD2 TGTGCCAGCAGCTTTGAAGCGGGGGGGTCTACGCAGTATTTT CASSFEAGGSTQYF
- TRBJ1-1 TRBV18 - TGTGCCAGCTCAACTGGGGGAGGGAACACTGAAGCTTTCTTT CASSTGGGNTEAFF
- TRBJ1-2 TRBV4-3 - TGCGCCAGCAGCCAAGGACTCTCCTTGTACTACACCTTC CASSQGLSLYYTF
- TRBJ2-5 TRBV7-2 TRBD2 TGTGCCAGCAGCTTAGGGACTAGCGGGGGGGCCCCAGAGACCCAGTACTTC CASSLGTSGGAPETQYF
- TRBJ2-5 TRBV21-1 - TGTGCCAGCAGGGGGACAGGGGGATATCCGAAGACCCAGTACTTC CASRGTGGYPKTQYF
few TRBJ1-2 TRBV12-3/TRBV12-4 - TGTGCCAGCAGTTTAGCGCTAACATTCGATGGCTACACCTTC CASSLALTFDGYTF
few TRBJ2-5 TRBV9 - TGTGCCAGCAGCGTCGCTAGAGGTCGCGAGACCCAGTACTTC CASSVARGRETQYF
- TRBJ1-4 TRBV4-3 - TGCGCCAGCAGCCAAGATCTCGGTCAGGGACTGGTGTTGTTTTTT CASSQDLGQGLVLFF